The 2 T cell receptor beta chains below were found in one sample sequenced in a study of blood T cells in healthy people across ages. Through a sample-barcoded 5' primer and a J-beta primer mix, a second PCR was run for about 6 to 12 cycles. From the 5' RACE reads, TCRdb called clonotypes with MiXCR, one entry per CDR3 protein. This table holds approximately 670,000 distinct CDR3 sequences, 40% to 45% found once. Material: blood. The receptors were sampled from an elderly man in good health.

This chain uses TRBV12-3 or TRBV12-4 with TRBJ2-2; 7 bases match TRBD2. J was trimmed by 7 bases and V by 5 bases; bases with no gene match: 10. The CDR3 is 15 amino acids. The CDR3 bases are TGTGCCAGCAGTCCAAGGTCGCGGGGGAACGGGGAGCTGTTTTTT. This encodes CASSPRSRGNGELFF.

A word on this clonotype: This may arise from a read error, as a much more abundant clone is one base away. The chain has TRBV11-2 and TRBJ2-5; D is possibly TRBD2 (5 bases). The CDR3 has 13 residues. CDR1 and CDR2 from the germline V gene are SGHAT and FQNNGV. CDR3 region: CASSLVNRETLYF. The CDR3 bases are TGTGCCAGCAGCTTAGTGAATAGGGAGACCCTGTACTTC.